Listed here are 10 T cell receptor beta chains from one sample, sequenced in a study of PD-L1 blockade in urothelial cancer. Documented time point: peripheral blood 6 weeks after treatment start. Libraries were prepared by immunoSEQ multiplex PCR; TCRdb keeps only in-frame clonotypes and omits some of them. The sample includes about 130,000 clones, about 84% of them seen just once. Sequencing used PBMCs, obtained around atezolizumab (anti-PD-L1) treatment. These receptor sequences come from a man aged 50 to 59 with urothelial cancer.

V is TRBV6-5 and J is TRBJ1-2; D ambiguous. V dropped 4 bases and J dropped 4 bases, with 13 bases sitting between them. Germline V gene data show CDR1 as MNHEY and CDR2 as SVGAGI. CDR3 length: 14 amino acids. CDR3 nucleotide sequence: TGTGCCAGCAGTTTGGGTGAGGGCGTCTATGGCTACACCTTC. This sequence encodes CASSLGEGVYGYTF.

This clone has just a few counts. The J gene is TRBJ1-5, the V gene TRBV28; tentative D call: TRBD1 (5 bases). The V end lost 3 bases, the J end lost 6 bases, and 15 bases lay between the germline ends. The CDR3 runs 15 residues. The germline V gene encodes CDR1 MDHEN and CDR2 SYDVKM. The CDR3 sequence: CASSFGGGRGQPQHF. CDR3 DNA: TGTGCCAGCAGTTTCGGCGGCGGAAGGGGTCAGCCCCAGCATTTT.

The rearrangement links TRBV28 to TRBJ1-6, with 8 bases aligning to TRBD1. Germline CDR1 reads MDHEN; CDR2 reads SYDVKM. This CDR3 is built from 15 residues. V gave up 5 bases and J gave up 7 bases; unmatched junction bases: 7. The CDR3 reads CASSPIGQGNSPLHF. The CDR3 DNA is TGTGCCAGCAGTCCCATCGGACAGGGAAATTCACCCCTCCACTTT.

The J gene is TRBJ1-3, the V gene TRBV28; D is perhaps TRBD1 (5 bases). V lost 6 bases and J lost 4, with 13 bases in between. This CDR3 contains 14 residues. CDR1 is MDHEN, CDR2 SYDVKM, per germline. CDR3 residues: CASRQQGGGNTIYF. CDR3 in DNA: TGTGCCAGCAGGCAGCAGGGTGGGGGAAACACCATATATTTT. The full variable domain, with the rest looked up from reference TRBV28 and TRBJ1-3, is DVKVTQSSRYLVKRTGEKVFLECVQDMDHENMFWYRQDPGLGLRLIYFSYDVKMKEKGDIPEGYSVSREKKERFSLILESASTNQTSMYLCASRQQGGGNTIYFGEGSWLTVV.

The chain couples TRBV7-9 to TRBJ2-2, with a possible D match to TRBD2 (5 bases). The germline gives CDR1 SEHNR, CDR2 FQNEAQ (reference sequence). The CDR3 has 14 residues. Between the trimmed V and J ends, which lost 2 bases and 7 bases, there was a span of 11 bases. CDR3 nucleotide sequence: TGTGCCAGCAGCTTAACTAGTTATATCGGGGAGCTGTTTTTT. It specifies CASSLTSYIGELFF. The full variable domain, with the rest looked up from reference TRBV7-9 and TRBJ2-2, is DTGVSQNPRHKITKRGQNVTFRCDPISEHNRLYWYRQTLGQGPEFLTYFQNEAQLEKSRLLSDRFSAERPKGSFSTLEIQRTEQGDSAMYLCASSLTSYIGELFFGEGSRLTVL.

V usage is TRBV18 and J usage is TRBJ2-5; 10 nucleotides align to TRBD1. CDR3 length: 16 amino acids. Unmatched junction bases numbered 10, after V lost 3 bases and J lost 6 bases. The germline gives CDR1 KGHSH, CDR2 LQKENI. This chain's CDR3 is CASSPTRDRGRKTQYF. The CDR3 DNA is TGTGCCAGCTCACCCACTCGGGACAGGGGCAGGAAGACCCAGTACTTC.

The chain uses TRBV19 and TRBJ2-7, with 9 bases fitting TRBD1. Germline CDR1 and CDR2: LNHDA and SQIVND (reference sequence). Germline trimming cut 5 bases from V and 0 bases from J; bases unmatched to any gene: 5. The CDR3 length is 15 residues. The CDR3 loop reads CASSDGQGYSYEQYF. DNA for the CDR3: TGTGCCAGTAGTGACGGACAGGGGTACTCCTACGAGCAGTACTTC.

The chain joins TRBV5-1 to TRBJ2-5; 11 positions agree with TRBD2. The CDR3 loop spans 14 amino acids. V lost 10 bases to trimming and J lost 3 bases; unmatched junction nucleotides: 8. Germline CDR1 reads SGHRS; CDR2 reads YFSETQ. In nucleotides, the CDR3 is TGCGCCTCTTGCGTACTAGCGGGAGAAGAGACCCAGTACTTC. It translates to CASCVLAGEETQYF.

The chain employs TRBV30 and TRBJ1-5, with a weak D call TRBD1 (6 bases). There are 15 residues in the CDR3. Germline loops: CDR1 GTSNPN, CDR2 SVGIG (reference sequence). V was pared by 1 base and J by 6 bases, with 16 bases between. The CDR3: CAWSEFAGAGQPQHF. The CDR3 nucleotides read TGTGCCTGGAGTGAGTTCGCAGGGGCGGGTCAGCCCCAGCATTTT.

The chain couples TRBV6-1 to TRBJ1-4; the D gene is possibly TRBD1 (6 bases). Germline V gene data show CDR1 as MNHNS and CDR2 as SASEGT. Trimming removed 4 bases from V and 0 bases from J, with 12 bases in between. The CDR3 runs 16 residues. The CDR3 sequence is CASSARQETTNEKLFF. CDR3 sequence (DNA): TGTGCCAGCAGTGCCCGACAGGAAACAACTAATGAAAAACTGTTTTTT.